Below, 15 T cell receptor beta chains from the same sample are listed, as sequenced in a study of blood T cells in healthy people across ages. A J-beta primer mix and a sample-barcoded 5' primer were used in a second PCR of about 6 to 12 cycles. TCRdb re-called the 5' RACE reads through MiXCR, storing one row per CDR3 protein. The data contain hundreds of thousands of distinct CDR3 sequences, 49% of them singletons. The sequencing input was blood. The receptors derive from an older woman in good health.

The chain recombines TRBV29-1 with TRBJ2-7, with TRBD2 matching 10 bases. The V segment lost 6 bases and the J segment 0 bases; nucleotides outside the gene matches: 8. Looked up from germline, CDR1 is SQVTM and CDR2 is ANQGSEA. This CDR3 has 15 residues. CDR3 amino acids: CSVAPGTSVSYEQYF. The CDR3 DNA reads as TGCAGCGTGGCCCCTGGGACTAGCGTCTCCTACGAGCAGTACTTC.

Only one count was recorded for this clonotype. One end of the junction varies from germline; a read error may be responsible. The chain is built from TRBV29-1 and TRBJ1-2; possible D gene TRBD1, 5 bases. Germline CDR1 is SQVTM and CDR2 is ANQGSEA. This CDR3 contains 12 residues. The CDR3 protein is CTHYRPFYSYTF. Written as DNA, the CDR3 is TGCACCCATTACAGGCCCTTCTATAGCTACACCTTC.

This clonotype was observed a handful of times. V usage is TRBV9 and J usage is TRBJ2-1; 12 nucleotides match TRBD2. After removal of 5 bases from V and 4 bases from J, the junction contained 4 bases not matched to a gene. Per germline, CDR1 SGDLS and CDR2 YYNGEE. This CDR3 spans 15 amino acids. CDR3 in amino acids: CASSALAGGYNEQFF. CDR3 bases: TGTGCCAGCAGTGCCCTAGCGGGAGGGTACAATGAGCAGTTCTTC.

This clonotype turned up a few times. The chain carries TRBV7-2 and TRBJ1-1; TRBD1 matches at 9 bases. The CDR3 length is 13 residues. Germline values: CDR1 SGHTA, CDR2 FQGNSA. V trimming: 6 bases; J trimming: 6 bases; junction bases outside the gene matches: 5. The DNA of the CDR3 is TGTGCCAGCAGACGACAGGGGGGGGCTGAAGCTTTCTTT. It yields the protein CASRRQGGAEAFF.

This chain's CDR3 is CACRGGPGNEQFF. The CDR3 bases are TGTGCCTGTAGGGGAGGGCCTGGGAATGAGCAGTTCTTC. J is TRBJ2-1 and V is TRBV30; 7 bases are shared with TRBD2. V lost 6 bases, J lost 7 bases, and 9 bases stayed unmatched. The CDR3 is 13 amino acids. The germline gives CDR1 GTSNPN, CDR2 SVGIG (reference sequence).

This clonotype has more than one count but fewer than ten. This rearrangement joins TRBV7-8 to TRBJ1-4, with D unresolved. Per the germline V gene, CDR1 is SGHVS and CDR2 is FQNEAQ. V dropped 4 bases and J dropped 8 bases, with 8 bases sitting between them. The CDR3 has 12 amino acids. CDR3 coding DNA: TGTGCCAGCAGCTCCACGACAGAAAAACTGTTTTTT. Its translation is CASSSTTEKLFF.

The rearrangement joins TRBV3-1 to TRBJ2-7, with D unresolved. The germline V gene has CDR1 LGHDT and CDR2 YNNKEL (reference sequence). This CDR3 contains 13 residues. V lost 4 bases to trimming and J lost 3 bases, with 10 bases between them. The CDR3 protein is CASSPLDGYEQYF. CDR3 nucleotide sequence: TGTGCCAGCAGCCCTTTGGACGGCTACGAGCAGTACTTC.

This clonotype occurred once. The gene calls are TRBV9 and TRBJ2-2; D possibly corresponds to TRBD2 (6 bases). CDR3 size: 15 residues. With 4 bases removed from V and 3 bases from J, the gap between germline ends came to 13 bases. Germline CDR1 reads SGDLS; CDR2 reads YYNGEE. The CDR3: CASSPPAGDTGELFF. The CDR3 region has the DNA TGTGCCAGCAGCCCCCCAGCGGGTGACACCGGGGAGCTGTTTTTT.

This clonotype turned up a few times. V is TRBV7-2 and J is TRBJ2-7; D gene ambiguous. The CDR3 is 13 amino acids. Germline V gene sequence: CDR1 SGHTA, CDR2 FQGNSA. V lost 5 bases and J lost 4, with 12 bases in between. The DNA for the CDR3 is TGTGCCAGCAGCCCCAGACACGTTTACGAGCAGTACTTC. Residues: CASSPRHVYEQYF.

This clonotype was seen at least ten times. CDR3 bases: TGTGCCAGCAGTTTCGGAGAGACAGCTGAAGCTTTCTTT. Translation: CASSFGETAEAFF. The chain recombines TRBV27 with TRBJ1-1; TRBD1 might be the D (5 bases). The CDR3 length is 13 residues. Germline-derived CDR1 and CDR2 are MNHEY and SMNVEV (reference sequence). V shed 3 bases and J shed 6 bases, with 11 bases lying between them.

The DNA for the CDR3 is TGTGCCACCAGTGTTCCGGGGTCCTACAATGAGCAGTTCTTC. It translates to CATSVPGSYNEQFF. The chain carries TRBV24-1 and TRBJ2-1; D is perhaps TRBD2 (5 bases). Germline loops: CDR1 KGHDR, CDR2 SFDVKD. This CDR3 has 14 amino acids. V was shortened by 5 bases and J by 1 base, with 8 bases between the two germline ends.

This clonotype was seen a few times. The chain recombines TRBV7-2 with TRBJ1-1; D gene unclear. The CDR3 is 14 amino acids. Germline loops: CDR1 SGHTA, CDR2 FQGNSA. Trimming stripped 2 bases from V and 3 bases from J, with 10 bases between. CDR3 loop: CASSLLRGDTEAFF. The CDR3 nucleotides are TGTGCCAGCAGCTTATTGCGGGGTGACACTGAAGCTTTCTTT.

This clonotype has just a few counts. The V call is TRBV20-1, the J call TRBJ2-1; 9 bases match TRBD1. The junction had 11 bases not matched to a gene; V was cut back by 6 bases and J by 8 bases. This CDR3 region has 14 residues. Germline assignment: CDR1 DFQATT and CDR2 SNEGSKA (reference sequence). Here the CDR3 reads CSAPSGQGVYEQFF. The CDR3 DNA follows: TGCAGTGCCCCTTCGGGACAGGGAGTCTATGAGCAGTTCTTC.

The chain uses TRBV10-3 and TRBJ2-1; D unresolved. Matching the DNA end better, TRBJ2-7 makes the J call doubtful. Germline loops: CDR1 ENHRY, CDR2 SYGVKD. The CDR3 has 15 amino acids. CDR3 sequence (DNA): TGTGCCATCAGTGAAGACCGGAGCTCCTACAATGAGCAGTACTTC. Translating it yields CAISEDRSSYNEQYF.

In this sample, this clonotype turned up many times. This chain links TRBV6-2 or TRBV6-3 with TRBJ2-7; D remains ambiguous. The V and J ends lost 7 bases and 0 bases respectively, with 13 bases between them. Per germline, CDR1 MNHEY and CDR2 SVGEGT. The CDR3 runs to 14 residues. The DNA for the CDR3 is TGTGCCAGCACCCTAGGGTTTCCCTCCTACGAGCAGTACTTC. Its protein product is CASTLGFPSYEQYF.